This T cell receptor beta chain comes out of a study of beta chain features in type 1 diabetes. The study, taken as a whole, reports: Unsettled here was the matter of whether HLA type influences TCRB rearrangement.

V lost 6 bases and J lost 1, with 21 bases in between. Germline CDR1 SSHAT, CDR2 FNYEAQ (reference sequence). The CDR3 length is 18 residues. Expressed TCRB transcripts were sequenced because the entire RNA isolate underwent reverse transcription. Roughly 3.5 million reads per sample were averaged for naive, central memory and regulatory samples. Assay: immunoSEQ multiplex PCR; the TCRdb copy retains only in-frame clones and omits some. The sample has a few hundred thousand clones, 9.6% seen once. Concerning this clone itself: Its target is not known.

Sequencing used naive CD4+ T cells from blood. This clonotype originated in a woman aged 18-29 years in good health. J is TRBJ2-2 and V is TRBV7-7; D is possibly TRBD2 (5 bases). CDR3 bases: TGTGCCAGCAGTTTTCCCAGTTTGGACGGGGTGAACACCGGGGAGCTGTTTTTT. Translated: CASSFPSLDGVNTGELFF.